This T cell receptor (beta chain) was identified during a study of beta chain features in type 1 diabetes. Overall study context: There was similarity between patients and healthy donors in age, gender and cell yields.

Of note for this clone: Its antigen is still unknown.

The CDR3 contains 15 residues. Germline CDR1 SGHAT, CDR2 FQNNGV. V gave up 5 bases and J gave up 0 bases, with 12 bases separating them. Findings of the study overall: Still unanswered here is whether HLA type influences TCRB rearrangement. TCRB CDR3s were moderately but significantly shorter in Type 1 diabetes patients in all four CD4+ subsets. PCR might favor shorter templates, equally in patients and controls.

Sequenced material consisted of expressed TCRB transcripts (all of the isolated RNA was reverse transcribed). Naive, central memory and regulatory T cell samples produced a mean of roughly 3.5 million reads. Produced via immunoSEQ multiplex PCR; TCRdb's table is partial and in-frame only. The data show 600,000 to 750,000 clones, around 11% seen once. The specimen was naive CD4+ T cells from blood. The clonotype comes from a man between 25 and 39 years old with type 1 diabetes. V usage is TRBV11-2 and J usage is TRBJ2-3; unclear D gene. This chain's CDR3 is CASSAAGSSTDTQYF. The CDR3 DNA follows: TGTGCCAGCAGCGCCGCAGGATCTAGCACAGATACGCAGTATTTT. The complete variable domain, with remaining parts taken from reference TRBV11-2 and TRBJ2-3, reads EAGVAQSPRYKIIEKRQSVAFWCNPISGHATLYWYQQILGQGPKLLIQFQNNGVVDDSQLPKDRFSAERLKGVDSTLKIQPAKLEDSAVYLCASSAAGSSTDTQYFGPGTRLTVL.